This TCR beta chain came from a study of identical twins (dated by TCRdb to about 2016). For context, the study as a whole: To test whether fetal clonotypes persist, this study deep-sequenced TCR alpha and beta repertoires from monozygotic twins, from unrelated adults of various ages, and from cord blood. To rule out contamination, the twin experiments were replicated at different times with different library preparation protocols.

The receptor library was made with 5' RACE. The instrument given in TCRdb is Illumina HiSeq 2000. Template switching introduced a universal primer binding site; the final cDNA contained a unique molecular identifier, enabling accurate counting of TCR cDNA molecules. First-strand cDNA for TCR alpha and beta chains was synthesized from specific primers in the conserved constant-segment region. To control for contamination, every cDNA library carried two barcodes: a SMART-Mk sample barcode plus Illumina barcodes. TruSeq adapter sequences along with Illumina sample barcodes were introduced in two successive PCR steps. Sequencing of the TCR alpha and beta cDNA libraries was done on the Illumina HiSeq platform using custom primers. The study's processing was this. MiGEC processed the raw reads to extract unique molecular identifiers, while MiXCR was used to determine the CDR3 positions. Recombination models were inferred per individual with the repgenHMM and IGoR tools using an EM algorithm. Shared clonotypes were analyzed with the tcR package in R, and sharing was normalized by the product of cloneset sizes. Out-of-frame nonproductive sequences were analyzed to study raw recombination free of thymic and clonal selection effects. TCRdb trimmed public reads at Q25 via fastp, called clones via MiXCR and kept in-frame beta chains. Rows with one shared CDR3 protein collapse into an entry with the most common genes and DNA. The authors' filters were not applied to this entry. The sample includes about 690,000 distinct CDR3 sequences, with about 20% observed a single time. The ten most abundant clones make up roughly 4% of the sample.

Only healthy Caucasian donors were included. Three pairs of female monozygotic twins, all aged roughly 18 to 29 years, were included in the twin cohort. Peripheral blood mononuclear cells were the source from which RNA for the TCR libraries was isolated. General study outcomes and caveats: Invariant T cells such as MAIT and iNKT could partly confound zero-insertion analyses, though diverse VJ usage argued against this for most clonotypes. In monozygotic twins, recombination models systematically underestimated out-of-frame TCR alpha sharing, but the models matched the sharing seen between unrelated individuals. Fewer insertions were carried by abundant cord blood beta clonotypes; a weaker similar trend was observed in young adult naive repertoires, while no such trend was observed in memory repertoires. The excess sharing between twins in beta out-of-frame sequences was weaker because fewer shared sequences reduced the signal-to-noise ratio. Conclusions relied on cross-sectional statistical analysis, since the same donors could not be followed over many years. Compared with coincidental sharing between unrelated individuals, an excess of low generation-probability sequences was observed among out-of-frame TCR alpha sequences shared between twins.

Counted from cysteine to phenylalanine, this CDR3 has 16 amino acids. Solely the CDR3 DNA is kept, with 48 bases framed from the first base. CDR1 SGHRS and CDR2 YFSETQ were looked up in the germline V gene. The germline ends are 20 bases apart after V is trimmed by 7 bases and J by 2 bases. As concerns this clonotype: The clone's antigen remains unknown. Base-call qualities are not available, and no considerably larger clone is one nucleotide away.

The data also belong to a second study, concerning T cells expressing NK-cell markers. Looking at the second paper: Fewer than ten donors provided sorted CD3+CD56+NKG2C+, CD3+CD56+NKG2C- and CD3+CD56-NKG2C+ T-cell subsets, whose TCR beta-chain repertoires were profiled. Seven of the eight sequenced donors were HCMV-seropositive and one was HCMV-seronegative. To restrict sorting to alphabetaTCR-expressing T cells, an anti-gammadeltaTCR antibody was added in several experiments. For several donors, the dominant CD3+CD56+NKG2C+ clonotypes were among the top 10 CD8+ clonotypes and accounted for 1.0-7.0% of CD8+ T cells. Those dominant clonotypes were again the most abundant among CD3+CD56-NKG2C+ cells in a handful of donors, at roughly 25-60.1%. It remained unclear whether the expanded NKG2C-expressing T cell clones were specific for HCMV antigens. The eight sequenced donors were randomly selected healthy volunteers, three men and five women. HCMV serostatus was determined by detecting HCMV-specific IgG in serum with a commercial ELISA kit. For about 6 donors, unsorted PBMC were also used to sequence bulk peripheral blood T-cell repertoires. MIGEC was used to demultiplex reads and group reads by UMI, and MiTCR was used to assemble and quantify clonotypes. To exclude erroneous sequences, any TCR cDNA sequence not supported by at least two reads was discarded. Downstream repertoire analysis used the tcR package, and clonotypes were matched across fractions by CDR3 nucleotide sequence plus V segment. VDJmatch was used to annotate antigen specificity against VDJdb, with one amino acid substitution in CDR3 permitted.

The sequence joins TRBV5-1 to TRBJ2-3; the D segment is perhaps TRBD1 or TRBD2, each sharing 6 matched bases. The sequence came from a woman aged 18-29 years in good health. Sequencing input: PBMCs. The CDR3 region: CASGNRGGRATDTQYF. The sequence in DNA is TGCGCCAGCGGGAATAGAGGGGGGAGAGCCACAGATACGCAGTATTTT.